These T cell receptor beta chains were read from a single sample in a study of blood T cells in healthy people across ages. TCRdb used MiXCR to reprocess the 5' RACE reads, holding one entry per CDR3 protein. This table holds over 700,000 distinct CDR3 sequences, 20% to 25% found once. These data also featured in a second study, about T cells of mothers and their children.

Sequencing was performed on blood. Receptor source: a boy younger than 18 in good health. CDR3s include the opening cysteine and the closing phenylalanine or tryptophan. Fields, in order: V gene, CDR3 protein.

>TRBV29-1
CSVELWNEQFF
>TRBV20-1
CSARDPRLAGAAYEQYF
>TRBV7-2
CASSLTSGLTGTDTQYF
>TRBV7-9
CASSSEDQPQHF
>TRBV6-5
CASSSTGGVNGETQYF
>TRBV27
CASRIQIGAEQYF
>TRBV4-3
CASSQDQESYEQYF
>TRBV9
CASSEGGLAGGNEQFF
>TRBV27
CASSLGFGSGNTIYF
>TRBV19
CASSIGRGFGTEAFF
>TRBV28
CASSPAWNEQFF
>TRBV20-1
CSAMTGTGMETQYF
>TRBV5-1
CASSGDRGITDTQYF
>TRBV7-2
CASSRTGTTTDTQYF
>TRBV18
CASSGRLEPYEQYF
>TRBV4-3
CASSHRTGGRDEQFF
>TRBV12-3/TRBV12-4
CASSLVPRGSGQETQYF
>TRBV4-1
CASSQPGQGADEQYF
>TRBV27
CASSSSGSRANEQFF
>TRBV6-5
CASRAGGNEKLFF
>TRBV10-3
CAINKDRVYEQYF
>TRBV29-1
CSVMDTHGYTF
>TRBV13
CASSSLNPGQGPYNEQFF
>TRBV29-1
CSVEDTSQGSTYEQYF
>TRBV2
CASNRRQEGTGELFF
>TRBV5-1
CASSLDGRGQGQPQHF
>TRBV20-1
CSAAAGLGTDTQYF
>TRBV3-1
CASSQDLWRFNEQFF
>TRBV4-3
CASSQVYRTSGPLDEQFF
>TRBV5-5
CASSPSRGGNEQFF